The 14 T cell receptor beta chains given below trace back to one sample, sequenced in a study of cytomegalovirus exposure and HLA in healthy donors. Clones were read by immunoSEQ multiplex PCR, and TCRdb kept only the in-frame ones, dropping some. The data contain under 300,000 clones, almost 90% of them seen just once; the ten biggest clones take up 0.35% to 0.45%. The sequencing input was PBMCs. All receptors come from a young woman in good health and CMV-seronegative.

The rearrangement links TRBV19 to TRBJ2-7, with 9 bases that match TRBD1. Germline lookup yields CDR1 LNHDA and CDR2 SQIVND (reference sequence). The V and J ends lost 5 bases and 4 bases, in that order; junction bases with no gene match: 6. There are 14 residues in the CDR3. In nucleotides, the CDR3 is TGTGCCAGTAGTCCACAGGGGGCTGGTTACGAGCAGTACTTC. Amino acids: CASSPQGAGYEQYF.

The V call is TRBV4-1, the J call TRBJ2-2; TRBD2 aligns across 9 bases. The length of the CDR3 is 18 residues. Germline V gene lookup returns CDR1 MGHRA and CDR2 YSYEKL. Trimming took 0 bases from V and 4 from J; bases not matched to a gene: 9. CDR3 residues: CASSQEVPSGVVTGELFF. The CDR3 bases are TGCGCCAGCAGCCAAGAAGTGCCTAGCGGGGTGGTCACCGGGGAGCTGTTTTTT.

The CDR3 sequence is CASSSYGGANEQFF. As DNA, the CDR3 is TGCGCCAGCAGCTCGTATGGAGGGGCCAATGAGCAGTTCTTC. The V gene is TRBV5-1, the J gene TRBJ2-1; D may be TRBD2 (6 bases). CDR1 is SGHRS, CDR2 YFSETQ, per germline. The CDR3 is 14 residues long. Trimming took off 3 bases at V and 6 bases at J, with 13 bases between the two ends.

This clone appeared once. The J gene is TRBJ1-2, the V gene TRBV11-2; D gene uncertain. Germline V gene sequence: CDR1 SGHAT, CDR2 FQNNGV. The CDR3 sequence is 12 residues long. Trimming cost V 1 base and J 9 bases, with 9 bases left between them. CDR3 residues: CASSLGRSSYTF. The DNA of the CDR3 is TGTGCCAGCAGCTTAGGGAGGAGCAGCTACACCTTC. The complete variable domain, with remaining parts taken from reference TRBV11-2 and TRBJ1-2, reads EAGVAQSPRYKIIEKRQSVAFWCNPISGHATLYWYQQILGQGPKLLIQFQNNGVVDDSQLPKDRFSAERLKGVDSTLKIQPAKLEDSAVYLCASSLGRSSYTFGSGTRLTVV.

The CDR3 sequence: CASSHEEALYNEQFF. CDR3 DNA sequence: TGTGCCAGCAGCCATGAGGAGGCCCTATACAATGAGCAGTTCTTC. This chain links TRBV6-5 with TRBJ2-1, with a possible D match to TRBD2 (5 bases). Germline CDR1 reads MNHEY; CDR2 reads SVGAGI. This CDR3 spans 15 amino acids. V lost 6 bases and J 4 bases, leaving 16 bases between the germline ends.

The V and J genes are TRBV5-4 and TRBJ1-1; 12 bases map to TRBD1. Germline CDR1 SGHNT, CDR2 YYREEE (reference sequence). V lost 3 bases and J lost 6; bases outside the gene matches: 9. The CDR3 loop spans 16 amino acids. CDR3 sequence reads: CASSSGQGAWGSEAFF. The CDR3 DNA sequence: TGTGCCAGCAGCTCGGGACAGGGGGCATGGGGATCTGAAGCTTTCTTT. Looking up the rest from reference TRBV5-4 and TRBJ1-1 gives the full variable domain: ETGVTQSPTHLIKTRGQQVTLRCSSQSGHNTVSWYQQALGQGPQFIFQYYREEENGRGNFPPRFSGLQFPNYSSELNVNALELDDSALYLCASSSGQGAWGSEAFFGQGTRLTVV.

The chain joins TRBV5-1 to TRBJ2-1; the D gene is possibly TRBD1 (6 bases). V lost 0 bases and J 6 bases, leaving 13 bases between the germline ends. Germline V gives CDR1 SGHRS, CDR2 YFSETQ. CDR3 length equals 15 residues. The DNA of the CDR3 is TGCGCCAGCAGCTTGGCCGAAGACAGGCGCAATGAGCAGTTCTTC. Its protein is CASSLAEDRRNEQFF.

The J gene is TRBJ2-1, the V gene TRBV5-4; 8 bases match TRBD2. Germline V lookup: CDR1 SGHNT, CDR2 YYREEE (reference sequence). V lost 1 base to trimming and J lost 8 bases; unmatched junction nucleotides: 8. The CDR3 has 15 amino acids. CDR3 in amino acids: CASSLNSGGFYEQFF. In DNA, the CDR3 is TGTGCCAGCAGCTTGAACAGCGGGGGTTTCTATGAGCAGTTCTTC.

The chain has TRBV10-3 and TRBJ1-6, with D perhaps TRBD1 (6 bases). This CDR3 contains 14 residues. Per germline, CDR1 ENHRY and CDR2 SYGVKD. Trimming took 10 bases from V and 7 from J, leaving 17 bases between them. In nucleotides, the CDR3 is TGTGCCACCCACCCGGGACACCAGAATTCACCCCTCCACTTT. Its protein is CATHPGHQNSPLHF.

V usage is TRBV18 and J usage is TRBJ2-3; 7 positions match TRBD1. Germline V gene sequence: CDR1 KGHSH, CDR2 LQKENI. CDR3 size: 16 residues. V shed 1 base and J 0 bases; nucleotides not matched to a gene: 4. CDR3 in amino acids: CASSPQPGQSTDTQYF. CDR3 DNA: TGTGCCAGCTCACCACAACCGGGACAGAGCACAGATACGCAGTATTTT.

The CDR3: CASSGIPATDTQYF. In DNA, the CDR3 is TGCGCCAGCAGCGGCATACCCGCCACAGATACGCAGTATTTT. V and J are TRBV5-1 and TRBJ2-3; D uncertain. Trimming stripped 4 bases from V and 2 bases from J, with 11 bases between. From germline, CDR1 is SGHRS and CDR2 YFSETQ. The CDR3 extends over 14 amino acids.

This chain links TRBV29-1 with TRBJ1-3; 8 bases line up with TRBD1. J was trimmed by 4 bases and V by 7 bases; bases with no gene match: 3. The germline gives CDR1 SQVTM, CDR2 ANQGSEA. The CDR3 is 12 residues long. DNA of the CDR3: TGCAGCGCTAGGGACAGGGGAAACACCATATATTTT. Protein: CSARDRGNTIYF.

The chain combines TRBV7-3 with TRBJ2-1; no reliable D call. This CDR3 has 13 residues. Germline V gives CDR1 SGHTA, CDR2 FQGTGA. V lost 5 bases, J lost 7 bases, and 12 bases lay in between. The CDR3 bases are TGTGCCAGCAGCGCCTACTATTCTAATGAGCAGTTCTTC. This codes for CASSAYYSNEQFF.

The rearrangement links TRBV2 to TRBJ1-2; D is possibly TRBD1 (6 bases). This CDR3 region has 14 residues. The V and J ends lost 6 bases and 4 bases respectively, with 15 bases between them. From germline, CDR1 is SNHLY and CDR2 FYNNEI. DNA of the CDR3: TGTGCCAGCAGAAGTATAGGACAGTCCTATGGCTACACCTTC. Its protein product is CASRSIGQSYGYTF.